This entry lists 26 T cell receptor beta chains sequenced from one sample in a study of shared clonotypes between healthy human individuals. Generated by immunoSEQ multiplex PCR, the TCRdb table keeps only in-frame clones and is missing some. Here the sample spans approximately 2.5 million clones, approximately 94% being singletons. The source material was naive CD4+ T cells from PBMCs. Indicated subset: CD45RA+ positively selected. The receptors were gathered from a man between 18 and 35 years old in good health. Some clones in this sample may be carry-over from other donors' samples.

This clone showed up just once. This chain connects TRBV5-1 to TRBJ1-2; TRBD1 is a possible D gene (5 bases). The germline gives CDR1 SGHRS, CDR2 YFSETQ. V was shortened by 0 bases and J by 8 bases, with 17 bases between the two germline ends. The CDR3 has 15 residues. For the CDR3, the DNA is TGCGCCAGCAGCTTGGCGGGGGGTGAGATCGGCGGCTACACCTTC. It is translated as CASSLAGGEIGGYTF.

This chain connects TRBV28 to TRBJ2-7, with 7 bases identical to TRBD1. Trimming removed 1 base from V and 4 bases from J; junction bases left unmatched: 10. The V gene's germline CDR1 is MDHEN and CDR2 SYDVKM. The CDR3 loop spans 16 amino acids. This CDR3 is CASSLFTTGERYEQYF. CDR3 nucleotide sequence: TGTGCCAGCAGTTTATTTACCACAGGGGAAAGGTACGAGCAGTACTTC.

The gene calls are TRBV4-1 and TRBJ1-2; TRBD1 matches at 9 bases. Germline V CDR1 and CDR2: MGHRA, YSYEKL. The V segment lost 1 base and the J segment 0 bases; nucleotides outside the gene matches: 6. CDR3 length: 17 residues. DNA for the CDR3: TGCGCCAGCAGCCAAGGGGGGACAGGGAGAACTAACTATGGCTACACCTTC. Translated: CASSQGGTGRTNYGYTF.

Comment on this clone: The junction and the germline gene differ at one end; a read error may be behind it. The genes are TRBV19 and TRBJ2-7; 11 nucleotides agree with TRBD2. Germline CDR1 LNHDA, CDR2 SQIVND (reference sequence). This CDR3 spans 14 amino acids. CDR3 sequence reads: CASRIAGGPYEQYF. CDR3 sequence (DNA): TGTGCCAGTAGGATAGCGGGAGGGCCTTACGAGCAGTACTTC. The variable domain in full, completed from reference TRBV19 and TRBJ2-7, reads DGGITQSPKYLFRKEGQNVTLSCEQNLNHDAMYWYRQDPGQGLRLIYYSQIVNDFQKGDIAEGYSVSREKKESFPLTVTSAQKNPTAFYLCASRIAGGPYEQYFGPGTRLTVT.

The chain carries TRBV4-1 and TRBJ2-5, with D possibly matching TRBD2 (6 bases). Looked up from germline, CDR1 is MGHRA and CDR2 is YSYEKL. Trimming took 0 bases from V and 1 from J, leaving 24 bases between them. The CDR3 is 20 amino acids. CDR3 sequence reads: CASSQDLMRGPGLGQETQYF. The CDR3 region has the DNA TGCGCCAGCAGCCAAGATCTGATGAGGGGTCCGGGACTCGGCCAAGAGACCCAGTACTTC.

The V gene is TRBV4-1, the J gene TRBJ1-1; TRBD1 is a possible D gene (6 bases). This CDR3 has 17 residues. From germline, CDR1 is MGHRA and CDR2 YSYEKL. V shed 4 bases and J shed 1 base, with 19 bases lying between them. The CDR3 nucleotides are TGCGCCAGCAGCCTACAGTGGTTGGGGGCCGCGAACACTGAAGCTTTCTTT. It encodes CASSLQWLGAANTEAFF.

This chain connects TRBV27 to TRBJ2-7; D gene uncertain. The CDR3 spans 17 residues. Trimming pared 7 bases from V and 3 bases from J, leaving 25 bases between. Germline V CDR1 and CDR2: MNHEY, SMNVEV (reference sequence). The CDR3 DNA reads TGTGCCAGCACTACCCTTCGACGGAGAAACAGTAACTACGAGCAGTACTTC. This codes for CASTTLRRRNSNYEQYF.

Turning to this clone: Distinct nucleotide sequences in the sample also encode this CDR3. The chain carries TRBV2 and TRBJ1-5, with TRBD1 matching over 7 bases. The CDR3 is 13 amino acids. The V segment lost 6 bases and the J segment 2 bases; nucleotides outside the gene matches: 1. Germline CDR1 SNHLY, CDR2 FYNNEI. The CDR3 sequence is CASSDRGNQPQHF. The CDR3 DNA follows: TGTGCCAGCAGCGACAGGGGCAATCAGCCCCAGCATTTT.

The rearrangement links TRBV11-2 to TRBJ2-3; D uncertain. From germline, CDR1 is SGHAT and CDR2 FQNNGV. V gave up 5 bases and J gave up 0 bases, with 18 bases separating them. The CDR3 contains 17 residues. The CDR3 DNA sequence: TGTGCCAGCAGCCGATACCGGACCCGACCTAGCACAGATACGCAGTATTTT. It translates to CASSRYRTRPSTDTQYF. The full variable domain, rest sourced from reference TRBV11-2 and TRBJ2-3, is EAGVAQSPRYKIIEKRQSVAFWCNPISGHATLYWYQQILGQGPKLLIQFQNNGVVDDSQLPKDRFSAERLKGVDSTLKIQPAKLEDSAVYLCASSRYRTRPSTDTQYFGPGTRLTVL.

This rearrangement joins TRBV28 to TRBJ2-4; D is uncertain. V lost 2 bases and J lost 10, with 12 bases in between. The CDR3 runs to 13 residues. The germline V gene has CDR1 MDHEN and CDR2 SYDVKM. The CDR3 loop reads CASSLVDPPIQYF. In DNA form, the CDR3 reads TGTGCCAGCAGTTTAGTGGACCCCCCGATTCAGTACTTC.

The V call is TRBV6-5, the J call TRBJ2-7; D remains unclear. CDR3 size: 14 residues. Germline CDR1 MNHEY, CDR2 SVGAGI. Trimming pared 2 bases from V and 6 bases from J, leaving 14 bases between. This chain's CDR3 is CASSYGHDALEQYF. CDR3 coding DNA: TGTGCCAGCAGTTACGGGCACGATGCCCTCGAGCAGTACTTC.

This chain uses TRBV28 with TRBJ1-5; TRBD1 aligns across 9 bases. The CDR3 loop spans 14 amino acids. Germline V gives CDR1 MDHEN, CDR2 SYDVKM. V lost 7 bases and J lost 7; bases outside the gene matches: 8. The CDR3 coding sequence is TGTGCCAGCAATTCCGGGACAGGGCGGCAGCCCCAGCATTTT. Translated: CASNSGTGRQPQHF.

The rearrangement joins TRBV28 to TRBJ2-7; D ambiguous. The germline gives CDR1 MDHEN, CDR2 SYDVKM. Trimming left V 2 bases short and J 6 bases short, with 14 bases between. The CDR3 runs to 14 residues. CDR3: CASSLGRYSGEQYF. The CDR3 bases are TGTGCCAGCAGTTTAGGCCGTTACAGTGGCGAGCAGTACTTC.

The V call is TRBV28, the J call TRBJ1-4; 9 nucleotides line up with TRBD1. The V gene end was trimmed by 6 bases and the J gene end by 6 bases; junction bases not matched to a gene: 11. The CDR3 loop spans 16 amino acids. CDR1 and CDR2 (germline): MDHEN, SYDVKM. In DNA, the CDR3 is TGTGCCAGCAGGACGGAGCCTGGGACAGGGCATGAAAAACTGTTTTTT. It yields the protein CASRTEPGTGHEKLFF. The variable domain in full, completed from reference TRBV28 and TRBJ1-4, reads DVKVTQSSRYLVKRTGEKVFLECVQDMDHENMFWYRQDPGLGLRLIYFSYDVKMKEKGDIPEGYSVSREKKERFSLILESASTNQTSMYLCASRTEPGTGHEKLFFGSGTQLSVL.

A remark on this clone: The identical CDR3 is also encoded by other nucleotide sequences in the sample. This chain links TRBV28 with TRBJ1-1, with 7 bases matching TRBD1. The germline gives CDR1 MDHEN, CDR2 SYDVKM. CDR3 length: 15 amino acids. The trim removed 5 bases at V and 1 base at J, leaving 7 bases unmatched. The CDR3 sequence is CASSSPGQTNTEAFF. The CDR3 nucleotides read TGTGCCAGCAGTAGCCCGGGACAGACGAACACTGAAGCTTTCTTT.

Turning to this clone: Different DNA sequences within this sample yield the same CDR3. The chain has TRBV5-1 and TRBJ2-1, with D perhaps TRBD1 (5 bases). Trimming took off 4 bases at V and 4 bases at J, with 9 bases between the two ends. Looked up from germline, CDR1 is SGHRS and CDR2 is YFSETQ. The CDR3 sequence is 13 residues long. The CDR3 bases are TGCGCCAGCAGCCCTGACAGTTACAATGAGCAGTTCTTC. Translated, it gives CASSPDSYNEQFF.

The chain joins TRBV19 to TRBJ2-7, with 8 bases identical to TRBD1. The germline CDR1 and CDR2 sequences are LNHDA and SQIVND (reference sequence). The CDR3 has 15 amino acids. J lost 3 bases, V lost 5 bases, and 9 bases had no gene match. This chain's CDR3 is CASSAPGQAYYEQYF. In nucleotides, the CDR3 is TGTGCCAGTAGTGCACCGGGACAGGCATACTACGAGCAGTACTTC. Full variable domain (rest looked up from reference TRBV19 and TRBJ2-7): DGGITQSPKYLFRKEGQNVTLSCEQNLNHDAMYWYRQDPGQGLRLIYYSQIVNDFQKGDIAEGYSVSREKKESFPLTVTSAQKNPTAFYLCASSAPGQAYYEQYFGPGTRLTVT.

In nucleotides, the CDR3 is TGCGCCAGCAGCCCGGGGAGGGGGCTTCCTAATGAAAAACTGTTTTTT. Encoded protein: CASSPGRGLPNEKLFF. This rearrangement joins TRBV5-1 to TRBJ1-4; 7 bases match TRBD1. After removal of 4 bases from V and 3 bases from J, the junction contained 9 bases not matched to a gene. CDR3 length: 16 residues. The germline gives CDR1 SGHRS, CDR2 YFSETQ.

This chain connects TRBV11-3 to TRBJ2-1; 11 bases align to TRBD2. V shed 4 bases and J 7 bases; nucleotides not matched to a gene: 3. The CDR3 extends over 14 amino acids. The germline V gene encodes CDR1 SGHNT and CDR2 YENEEA. CDR3 bases: TGTGCCAGCAGCTCCCGGACTAGCGGGAATGAGCAGTTCTTC. Amino acid sequence: CASSSRTSGNEQFF.

Note on this clone: Within the sample, other DNA sequences also encode this same CDR3. The rearrangement uses TRBV28 and TRBJ2-7; unclear D gene. Trimming left V 3 bases short and J 3 bases short, with 3 bases between. The CDR3 is made up of 11 amino acids. Germline V gene data show CDR1 as MDHEN and CDR2 as SYDVKM. The CDR3 coding sequence is TGTGCCAGCAGTTTGTACTACGAGCAGTACTTC. This gives the protein CASSLYYEQYF.

The gene calls are TRBV28 and TRBJ2-6; 10 nucleotides match TRBD1. Trimming removed 5 bases from V and 3 bases from J; junction bases left unmatched: 10. Germline V gene data show CDR1 as MDHEN and CDR2 as SYDVKM. The length of the CDR3 is 18 residues. CDR3 sequence reads: CASSAPGQGTDGANVLTF. Here the CDR3 DNA reads TGTGCCAGCAGTGCCCCGGGACAGGGGACTGATGGGGCCAACGTCCTGACTTTC. Drawing the rest from reference TRBV28 and TRBJ2-6, the complete variable domain is DVKVTQSSRYLVKRTGEKVFLECVQDMDHENMFWYRQDPGLGLRLIYFSYDVKMKEKGDIPEGYSVSREKKERFSLILESASTNQTSMYLCASSAPGQGTDGANVLTFGAGSRLTVL.

The genes are TRBV15 and TRBJ1-2; D gene unclear. The V end was cut by 1 base, the J end by 5 bases, with 11 bases between. This CDR3 has 14 amino acids. The germline V gene encodes CDR1 LNHNV and CDR2 YYDKDF (reference sequence). CDR3: CATSRGLSEYGYTF. In nucleotides, the CDR3 is TGTGCCACCAGCAGAGGTCTCAGCGAGTATGGCTACACCTTC.

The CDR3 coding sequence is TGCGCCAGCAGCCAGGATCGACTATTTCAGCCCCAGCATTTT. This sequence encodes CASSQDRLFQPQHF. This chain joins TRBV4-3 and TRBJ1-5, with unresolved D. The V end lost 3 bases, the J end lost 6 bases, and 12 bases lay between the germline ends. The CDR3 totals 14 residues. Germline-derived CDR1 and CDR2 are LGHNA and YSLEER.

V gene TRBV7-2 combines with J gene TRBJ1-5; 10 nucleotides match TRBD1. V trimming: 3 bases; J trimming: 6 bases; junction bases outside the gene matches: 2. Germline CDR1 reads SGHTA; CDR2 reads FQGNSA. The CDR3 is 14 residues long. The CDR3 loop reads CASSLDRGGQPQHF. The CDR3 coding sequence is TGTGCCAGCAGCTTGGACAGGGGGGGTCAGCCCCAGCATTTT.

V gene TRBV19 combines with J gene TRBJ2-6, with no clear D. Per germline, CDR1 LNHDA and CDR2 SQIVND (reference sequence). The V gene lost 3 bases and the J gene lost 0 bases, with 9 bases spanning the gap. The CDR3 consists of 16 residues. The CDR3 DNA follows: TGTGCCAGTAGTATCTATTGGGGCTCTGGGGCCAACGTCCTGACTTTC. As protein: CASSIYWGSGANVLTF.

The chain links TRBV7-3 to TRBJ2-1; D may correspond to TRBD1 or TRBD2 (5 bases each). The CDR3 has 15 residues. Between the trimmed V and J ends, which lost 5 bases and 4 bases, there was a span of 15 bases. Per the germline V gene, CDR1 is SGHTA and CDR2 is FQGTGA. CDR3: CASSTGTPTYNEQFF. The CDR3 DNA reads as TGTGCCAGCAGCACCGGGACCCCAACTTACAATGAGCAGTTCTTC.